The 12 T cell receptor beta chains presented below share a single source sample, sequenced in a study of blood T cell repertoires in COVID-19. Here immunoSEQ multiplex PCR was the method, and the copy in TCRdb shows in-frame clones only, minus some. This sample has a few hundred thousand clones; around 89% occur once, and the top ten carry around 0.84%. Sample: peripheral blood. The receptors stem from a man between 25 and 39 years old with acute or convalescent COVID-19.

The chain carries TRBV11-3 and TRBJ1-5, with D tentatively TRBD1 (6 bases). V lost 4 bases and J lost 15, with 25 bases in between. There are 15 residues in the CDR3. CDR1 is SGHNT and CDR2 is YENEEA in the germline V gene. The CDR3, as DNA: TGTGCCAGCAGCTACCCTGGGGGCCCTCGGATCGTTTGGCATTTT. Translation gives CASSYPGGPRIVWHF. Variable domain in full (rest from reference TRBV11-3 and TRBJ1-5): EAGVVQSPRYKIIEKKQPVAFWCNPISGHNTLYWYLQNLGQGPELLIRYENEEAVDDSQLPKDRFSAERLKGVDSTLKIQPAELGDSAVYLCASSYPGGPRIVWHFGDGTRLSIL.

This chain joins TRBV5-1 and TRBJ2-6; no clear D. The CDR3 is 17 amino acids. Per germline, CDR1 SGHRS and CDR2 YFSETQ. Trimming removed 2 bases at V and 0 bases at J, with 12 bases between. The CDR3 is CASSLTLSSSGANVLTF. The CDR3 coding sequence is TGCGCCAGCAGCTTAACCCTGTCGAGCTCTGGGGCCAACGTCCTGACTTTC.

J is TRBJ2-7 and V is TRBV28; 12 positions agree with TRBD1. With 1 base clipped from V and 6 bases from J, the junction kept 4 bases outside the gene matches. The CDR3 loop spans 15 amino acids. Germline V gene data show CDR1 as MDHEN and CDR2 as SYDVKM. CDR3 protein: CASSLYGTGGLEQYF. Here the CDR3 DNA reads TGTGCCAGCAGTTTATACGGGACAGGGGGCCTCGAGCAGTACTTC.

J is TRBJ1-2 and V is TRBV28; D remains ambiguous. CDR1 and CDR2 from the germline V gene are MDHEN and SYDVKM. CDR3 length: 14 amino acids. V was trimmed by 6 bases and J by 7 bases, leaving 18 bases between them. CDR3 amino acids: CASSQNTRLGGYTF. The DNA of the CDR3 is TGTGCCAGCAGCCAGAATACGAGGCTTGGTGGCTACACCTTC.

This chain uses TRBV4-2 with TRBJ2-3; no clear D gene. In germline, CDR1 is LGHNA, CDR2 YNFKEQ. Trimming removed 3 bases from V and 4 bases from J, with 8 bases in between. The CDR3 loop spans 13 amino acids. DNA for the CDR3: TGTGCCAGCAGCCAGAATGAGGCAGATACGCAGTATTTT. Its protein is CASSQNEADTQYF.

V gene TRBV4-2 combines with J gene TRBJ1-4; D not resolved. The ends were cut back, 0 bases at V and 0 bases at J, with 5 bases in the middle. Germline CDR1 reads LGHNA; CDR2 reads YNFKEQ. This CDR3 is built from 15 residues. CDR3 sequence reads: CASSQEQATNEKLFF. The CDR3 DNA sequence: TGTGCCAGCAGCCAAGAGCAGGCAACTAATGAAAAACTGTTTTTT.

The rearrangement joins TRBV4-1 to TRBJ2-1; 7 nucleotides line up with TRBD1. CDR1 and CDR2 from the germline V gene are MGHRA and YSYEKL. The CDR3 has 17 amino acids. V dropped 4 bases and J dropped 4; count of bases not matched to a gene: 13. CDR3 sequence reads: CASSPPGDRKAYNEQFF. The DNA for the CDR3 is TGCGCCAGCAGCCCGCCAGGGGACAGAAAGGCATACAATGAGCAGTTCTTC.

In this sample, this clone turned up once. The chain joins TRBV6-5 to TRBJ2-3; TRBD2 aligns across 12 bases. CDR1 MNHEY and CDR2 SVGAGI come from the germline V gene. Losses at the gene ends were 10 bases for V and 1 base for J; bases not matched to a gene: 3. The CDR3 is 14 residues long. The CDR3 loop is CATRTSGGTDTQYF. The CDR3 DNA is TGTGCCACCCGGACTAGCGGGGGCACAGATACGCAGTATTTT.

The sample holds one count of this clone. V gene TRBV2 combines with J gene TRBJ2-1, with 9 bases identical to TRBD2. V shed 5 bases, J shed 8 bases, and the junction held 13 bases outside the gene matches. Germline CDR1 and CDR2: SNHLY and FYNNEI. The CDR3 runs to 16 residues. The CDR3 here is CASSPLAGSLIDEQFF. CDR3 coding DNA: TGTGCCAGCAGTCCCCTAGCGGGAAGTTTAATCGATGAGCAGTTCTTC.

The V gene is TRBV7-9, the J gene TRBJ2-2; the D gene is possibly TRBD2 (6 bases). V was pared by 5 bases and J by 0 bases, with 16 bases between. CDR3 length: 17 residues. Per the germline V gene, CDR1 is SEHNR and CDR2 is FQNEAQ (reference sequence). For the CDR3, the DNA is TGTGCCAGCAGCCCTAATGCCGGGACTTCGAACACCGGGGAGCTGTTTTTT. Translation: CASSPNAGTSNTGELFF. Together with reference TRBV7-9 and TRBJ2-2, the CDR3 gives the full variable domain: DTGVSQNPRHKITKRGQNVTFRCDPISEHNRLYWYRQTLGQGPEFLTYFQNEAQLEKSRLLSDRFSAERPKGSFSTLEIQRTEQGDSAMYLCASSPNAGTSNTGELFFGEGSRLTVL.

The genes are TRBV5-6 and TRBJ2-6; D might be TRBD1 (6 bases). The CDR3 length is 18 residues. Germline V gene data show CDR1 as SGHDT and CDR2 as YYEEEE. Trimming pared 3 bases from V and 0 bases from J, leaving 16 bases between. The CDR3 protein is CASSSQQGLHSGANVLTF. The DNA for the CDR3 is TGTGCCAGCAGCTCACAACAGGGATTGCACTCTGGGGCCAACGTCCTGACTTTC.

The genes are TRBV2 and TRBJ1-4; the match to TRBD1 covers 9 bases. The CDR3 loop spans 15 amino acids. Germline CDR1 and CDR2: SNHLY and FYNNEI. V lost 5 bases, J lost 5 bases, and 6 bases stayed unmatched. In nucleotides, the CDR3 is TGTGCCAGCAGTCCCGGGACAGGGAAAAATGAAAAACTGTTTTTT. Its protein product is CASSPGTGKNEKLFF.